Listed here are 24 T cell receptor beta chains from one sample, sequenced in a study of blood T cell repertoires in COVID-19 (dated by TCRdb to about 2020). Library creation used the immunoSEQ multiplex PCR assay. Entries here come from immuneACCESS through TCRdb and include only in-frame sequences with V and J called. Some clones fail to appear in such tables; in the studies checked, an unresolved V gene covers under half of the shortfall, and the cause of the remainder is unknown. The sample includes about 150,000 clones, with 80% to 85% observed a single time. In total, the top ten clones hold 8.9% of the sample. Sequenced: peripheral blood. All receptors come from a man aged 30 to 45 with COVID-19, enrolled during active disease.

The rearrangement links TRBV27 to TRBJ2-3; 7 bases map to TRBD2. The CDR3 contains 13 residues. After removal of 2 bases from V and 7 bases from J, the junction contained 3 bases not matched to a gene. The germline CDR1 and CDR2 sequences are MNHEY and SMNVEV (reference sequence). The CDR3 loop reads CASSLTSVNTQYF. CDR3 in DNA: TGTGCCAGCAGTTTAACTAGCGTAAATACGCAGTATTTT.

CDR3 DNA: TGTGCCAGCAGGACATCCCTCCTTAACTATGGCTACACCTTC. This sequence encodes CASRTSLLNYGYTF. The J gene is TRBJ1-2, the V gene TRBV2, with D hard to call. Germline-derived CDR1 and CDR2 are SNHLY and FYNNEI. The CDR3 contains 14 residues. Trimming removed 6 bases at V and 1 base at J, with 12 bases between. Full variable domain (rest looked up from reference TRBV2 and TRBJ1-2): EPEVTQTPSHQVTQMGQEVILRCVPISNHLYFYWYRQILGQKVEFLVSFYNNEISEKSEIFDDQFSVERPDGSNFTLKIRSTKLEDSAMYFCASRTSLLNYGYTFGSGTRLTVV.

This chain joins TRBV12-3 or TRBV12-4 and TRBJ1-1, with 9 bases aligning to TRBD1. After removal of 3 bases from V and 7 bases from J, the junction contained 3 bases not matched to a gene. The CDR3 covers 13 residues. CDR3 DNA: TGTGCCAGCAGTTTCGACAGGGGGGTTGAAGCTTTCTTT. Translating it yields CASSFDRGVEAFF.

This chain joins TRBV5-4 and TRBJ1-4; D uncertain. The V end was cut by 0 bases, the J end by 5 bases, with 8 bases between. Germline assignment: CDR1 SGHNT and CDR2 YYREEE (reference sequence). This CDR3 has 14 residues. CDR3 DNA sequence: TGTGCCAGCAGCTTGGACAGCAGGAATGAAAAACTGTTTTTT. It encodes CASSLDSRNEKLFF.

V usage is TRBV5-6 and J usage is TRBJ1-2; 10 bases match TRBD1. V lost 3 bases to trimming and J lost 10 bases; unmatched junction nucleotides: 9. CDR1 and CDR2 from the germline V gene are SGHDT and YYEEEE. The CDR3 totals 14 residues. CDR3: CASSWLTGGVDYTF. CDR3 DNA: TGTGCCAGCAGCTGGTTGACAGGGGGCGTCGACTACACCTTC.

In its sample, this clone was seen a few times. V usage is TRBV10-3 and J usage is TRBJ2-7; TRBD1 matches 7 bases. The CDR3 consists of 13 residues. V lost 4 bases, J lost 2 bases, and 2 bases stayed unmatched. In germline, CDR1 is ENHRY, CDR2 SYGVKD. CDR3 residues: CAISGQGTYEQYF. The CDR3 nucleotides are TGTGCCATCAGTGGACAGGGAACCTACGAGCAGTACTTC.

The chain couples TRBV2 to TRBJ1-6; 7 nucleotides match TRBD1. This CDR3 comprises 13 residues. V lost 7 bases, J lost 7 bases, and 4 bases stayed unmatched. Germline CDR1 SNHLY, CDR2 FYNNEI. CDR3: CASKQDRNSPLHF. The DNA for the CDR3 is TGTGCCAGCAAACAGGACAGGAATTCACCCCTCCACTTT. The complete variable domain, with remaining parts taken from reference TRBV2 and TRBJ1-6, reads EPEVTQTPSHQVTQMGQEVILRCVPISNHLYFYWYRQILGQKVEFLVSFYNNEISEKSEIFDDQFSVERPDGSNFTLKIRSTKLEDSAMYFCASKQDRNSPLHFGNGTRLTVT.

This chain connects TRBV27 to TRBJ2-2; TRBD2 matches at 8 bases. The length of the CDR3 is 18 residues. CDR1 MNHEY and CDR2 SMNVEV come from the germline V gene (reference sequence). V dropped 7 bases and J dropped 2; count of bases not matched to a gene: 15. CDR3 region: CASTPSLGLAGNTGELFF. DNA for the CDR3: TGTGCCAGCACACCCTCCCTGGGCCTAGCGGGTAACACCGGGGAGCTGTTTTTT.

This sequence joins TRBV25-1 and TRBJ2-1; D may be TRBD2 (5 bases). The V end was cut by 1 base, the J end by 1 base, with 11 bases between. This CDR3 is built from 16 residues. Looked up from germline, CDR1 is MGHDK and CDR2 is SYGVNS. The CDR3 is CASSESDGKSYNEQFF. CDR3 sequence (DNA): TGTGCCAGCAGTGAATCGGACGGGAAGTCCTACAATGAGCAGTTCTTC.

This chain connects TRBV27 to TRBJ2-5; D is unresolved. CDR1 MNHEY and CDR2 SMNVEV come from the germline V gene (reference sequence). The CDR3 has 14 amino acids. V lost 1 base and J lost 1, with 7 bases in between. The CDR3 DNA sequence: TGTGCCAGCAGTTTATGGGCAGGCCAAGAGACCCAGTACTTC. Translating it yields CASSLWAGQETQYF.

This chain uses TRBV7-9 with TRBJ2-6; TRBD1 is a possible D gene (5 bases). The germline gives CDR1 SEHNR, CDR2 FQNEAQ (reference sequence). CDR3 size: 19 residues. The germline V and J ends were trimmed by 5 bases and 2 bases, with 22 bases remaining between them. CDR3 DNA sequence: TGTGCCAGCAGCCCGAAGGCGGCAGGGATGGGGCCTGGGGCCAACGTCCTGACTTTC. Amino acid sequence: CASSPKAAGMGPGANVLTF.

This chain joins TRBV19 and TRBJ2-7, with 12 positions matching TRBD1. The trim removed 5 bases at V and 5 bases at J, leaving 10 bases unmatched. In germline, CDR1 is LNHDA, CDR2 SQIVND (reference sequence). The CDR3 length is 16 residues. CDR3 in DNA: TGTGCCAGTAGTGGCCCCGGGACAGGGGGCTTGAACGAGCAGTACTTC. Its translation: CASSGPGTGGLNEQYF.

The chain links TRBV29-1 to TRBJ1-1; D is ambiguous. Per germline, CDR1 SQVTM and CDR2 ANQGSEA. This CDR3 region has 11 residues. The ends were cut back, 7 bases at V and 5 bases at J, with 11 bases in the middle. In DNA, the CDR3 is TGCAGCGGGAGCAGCGTGACTGAAGCTTTCTTT. The encoded protein is CSGSSVTEAFF.

V is TRBV9 and J is TRBJ1-2, with TRBD1 matching 9 bases. V gave up 4 bases and J gave up 7 bases; unmatched junction bases: 8. The CDR3 extends over 14 amino acids. Per the germline V gene, CDR1 is SGDLS and CDR2 is YYNGEE. The CDR3 protein is CASSLGTGKGGYTF. The CDR3 region has the DNA TGTGCCAGCAGCCTTGGGACAGGGAAAGGTGGCTACACCTTC.

In its sample, this clone was seen once. The chain has TRBV19 and TRBJ1-2; 8 positions agree with TRBD1. CDR3 size: 15 residues. The V segment lost 7 bases and the J segment 6 bases; nucleotides outside the gene matches: 13. CDR1 is LNHDA, CDR2 SQIVND, per germline (reference sequence). DNA of the CDR3: TGTGCCAGTACCAATCTACCTCAGGGGGCCGATGGCTACACCTTC. It encodes CASTNLPQGADGYTF.

The CDR3 DNA follows: TGTGCCAGCAGCTTGAGGCCGGGACAGGGGGCGGCTGAAGCTTTCTTT. Translation gives CASSLRPGQGAAEAFF. The V and J genes are TRBV5-5 and TRBJ1-1; 12 bases align to TRBD1. J was trimmed by 6 bases and V by 1 base; bases with no gene match: 7. The CDR3 extends over 16 amino acids. The germline V gene encodes CDR1 SGHKS and CDR2 YYEKEE (reference sequence).

The chain links TRBV12-3 or TRBV12-4 to TRBJ1-4; TRBD1 aligns across 10 bases. J was trimmed by 8 bases and V by 6 bases; bases with no gene match: 3. The CDR3 loop spans 13 amino acids. The CDR3 coding sequence is TGTGCCAGCAGGACAGGGGGCGACGAAAAACTGTTTTTT. Translation gives CASRTGGDEKLFF.

Turning to this clone: Other DNA sequences in this specimen translate into the identical CDR3. The J gene is TRBJ1-1, the V gene TRBV5-1; D is uncertain. V gave up 0 bases and J gave up 1 base, with 7 bases separating them. The CDR3 sequence is 14 residues long. The germline CDR1 and CDR2 sequences are SGHRS and YFSETQ. CDR3 in DNA: TGCGCCAGCAGCTTGGCACAAACGAACACTGAAGCTTTCTTT. This codes for CASSLAQTNTEAFF.

The chain uses TRBV12-3 or TRBV12-4 and TRBJ2-7, with TRBD2 as a possible D gene (6 bases). The V and J ends lost 4 bases and 7 bases respectively, with 14 bases between them. The CDR3 loop spans 13 amino acids. CDR3 residues: CASSSGTFGEQYF. DNA of the CDR3: TGTGCCAGCAGTTCCGGGACTTTTGGGGAGCAGTACTTC.

The V gene is TRBV15, the J gene TRBJ2-1; weak D call: TRBD2 (5 bases). Trimming took off 8 bases at V and 4 bases at J, with 12 bases between the two ends. CDR3 size: 13 residues. Germline CDR1 is LNHNV and CDR2 is YYDKDF (reference sequence). DNA of the CDR3: TGTGCCACCGGTGCGGGTAGGTACAATGAGCAGTTCTTC. Translated, it gives CATGAGRYNEQFF.

V gene TRBV5-1 combines with J gene TRBJ2-1; 9 nucleotides agree with TRBD2. Germline trimming cut 0 bases from V and 5 bases from J; bases unmatched to any gene: 9. Germline V gene lookup returns CDR1 SGHRS and CDR2 YFSETQ. The CDR3 covers 17 residues. The CDR3 protein is CASSLGRASGINNEQFF. CDR3 coding DNA: TGCGCCAGCAGCTTGGGCCGAGCTAGCGGGATAAACAATGAGCAGTTCTTC.

This clone was detected once. The chain uses TRBV6-5 and TRBJ2-7; TRBD1 agrees at 8 bases. This CDR3 comprises 14 residues. Germline trimming cut 5 bases from V and 2 bases from J; bases unmatched to any gene: 5. CDR1 and CDR2 from the germline V gene are MNHEY and SVGAGI. This CDR3 reads CASSRGQGTYEQYF. The CDR3 bases are TGTGCCAGCAGTAGAGGACAGGGTACCTACGAGCAGTACTTC.

The chain is built from TRBV28 and TRBJ2-1; 8 bases align to TRBD1. After removal of 6 bases from V and 7 bases from J, the junction contained 14 bases not matched to a gene. Per the germline V gene, CDR1 is MDHEN and CDR2 is SYDVKM. The CDR3 has 16 amino acids. CDR3 amino acids: CASRPPSRTGRNEQFF. CDR3 nucleotide sequence: TGTGCCAGCAGGCCACCTTCGAGGACAGGGAGGAATGAGCAGTTCTTC.

The chain has TRBV27 and TRBJ2-3, with 12 bases identical to TRBD2. V was clipped by 4 bases and J by 4 bases; unmatched bases: 6. From germline, CDR1 is MNHEY and CDR2 SMNVEV (reference sequence). The CDR3 extends over 16 amino acids. In DNA form, the CDR3 reads TGTGCCAGCAGTTCCCCTAGCGGGAGGGCTTCAGATACGCAGTATTTT. Its translation is CASSSPSGRASDTQYF.